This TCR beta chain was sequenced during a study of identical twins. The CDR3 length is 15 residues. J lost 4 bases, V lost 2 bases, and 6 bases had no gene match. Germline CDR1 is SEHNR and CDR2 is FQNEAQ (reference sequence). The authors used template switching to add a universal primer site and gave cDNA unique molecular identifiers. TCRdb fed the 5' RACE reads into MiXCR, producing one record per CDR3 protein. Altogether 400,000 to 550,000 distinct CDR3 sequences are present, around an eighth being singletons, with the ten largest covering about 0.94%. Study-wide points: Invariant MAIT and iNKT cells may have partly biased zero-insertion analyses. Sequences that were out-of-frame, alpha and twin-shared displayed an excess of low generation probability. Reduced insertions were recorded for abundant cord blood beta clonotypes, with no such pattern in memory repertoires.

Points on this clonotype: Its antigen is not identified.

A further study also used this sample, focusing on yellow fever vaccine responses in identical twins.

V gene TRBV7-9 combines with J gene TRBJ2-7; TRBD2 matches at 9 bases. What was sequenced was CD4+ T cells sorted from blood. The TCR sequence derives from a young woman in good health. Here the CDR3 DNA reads TGTGCCAGCAGCTTAAGCGGGAGCGGGGGGTACGAGCAGTACTTC. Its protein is CASSLSGSGGYEQYF.